Detailed here is one TCR beta chain. Antigen specificity is unknown. The germline V gene has CDR1 MGHDK and CDR2 SYGVNS. This CDR3 has 15 amino acids. The sample comes from a study of T cells expressing NK-cell markers. Broader study findings: The CD3+CD56-NKG2C+ fraction of a handful of donors was also led by these clonotypes.

TCRdb re-called the 5' RACE reads; one entry per CDR3 protein, DNA not given. In total, the table holds 550,000 to 600,000 distinct CDR3 sequences. The receptor's source is a man in his late teens or twenties in good health. The sequenced sample consisted of blood T cells: a sorted CD56 or NKG2C T cell subset, CD4+ or CD8+ T cells, or bulk PBMC T cells (not recorded which). The chain is built from TRBV25-1 and TRBJ1-1. CDR3 residues: CASSEKLGLNTEAFF.